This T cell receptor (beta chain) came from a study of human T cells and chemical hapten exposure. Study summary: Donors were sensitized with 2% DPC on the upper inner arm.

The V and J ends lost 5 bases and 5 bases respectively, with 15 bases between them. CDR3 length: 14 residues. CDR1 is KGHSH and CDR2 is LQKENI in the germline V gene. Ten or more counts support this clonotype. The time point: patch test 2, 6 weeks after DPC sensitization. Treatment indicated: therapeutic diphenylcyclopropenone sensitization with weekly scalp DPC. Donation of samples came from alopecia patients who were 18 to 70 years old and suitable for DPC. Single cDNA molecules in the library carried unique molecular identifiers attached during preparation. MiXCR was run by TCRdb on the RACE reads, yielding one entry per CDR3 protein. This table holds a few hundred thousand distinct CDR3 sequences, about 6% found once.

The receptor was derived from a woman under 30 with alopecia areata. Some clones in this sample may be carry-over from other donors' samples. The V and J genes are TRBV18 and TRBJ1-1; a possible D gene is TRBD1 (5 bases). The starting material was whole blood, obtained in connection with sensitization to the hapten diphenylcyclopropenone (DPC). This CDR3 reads CASSSDAGETEAFF. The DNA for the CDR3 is TGTGCCAGCTCATCGGACGCGGGGGAGACTGAAGCTTTCTTT.